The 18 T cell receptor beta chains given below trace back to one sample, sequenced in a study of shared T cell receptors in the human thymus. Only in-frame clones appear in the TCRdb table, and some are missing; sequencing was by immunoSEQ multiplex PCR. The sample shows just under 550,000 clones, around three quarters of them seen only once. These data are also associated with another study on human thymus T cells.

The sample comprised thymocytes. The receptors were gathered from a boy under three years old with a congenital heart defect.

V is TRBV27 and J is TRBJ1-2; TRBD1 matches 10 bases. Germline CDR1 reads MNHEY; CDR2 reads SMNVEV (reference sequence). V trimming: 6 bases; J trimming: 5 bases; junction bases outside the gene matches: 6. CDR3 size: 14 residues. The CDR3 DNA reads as TGTGCCAGCAGCCCCGACAGGGGGCTATATGGCTACACCTTC. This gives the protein CASSPDRGLYGYTF.

The CDR3 nucleotides are TGTGCCAGCAGTTTGGCGCGGAGCTCCTACGAGCAGTACTTC. This codes for CASSLARSSYEQYF. The chain recombines TRBV28 with TRBJ2-7; D not resolved. The CDR3 covers 14 residues. The V gene lost 3 bases and the J gene lost 0 bases, with 9 bases spanning the gap. In germline, CDR1 is MDHEN, CDR2 SYDVKM.

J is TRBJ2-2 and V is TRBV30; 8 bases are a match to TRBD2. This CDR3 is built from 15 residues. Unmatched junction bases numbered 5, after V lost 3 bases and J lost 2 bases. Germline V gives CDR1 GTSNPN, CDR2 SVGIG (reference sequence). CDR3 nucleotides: TGTGCCTGGAGGGTAGCGGGAACAAACACCGGGGAGCTGTTTTTT. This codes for CAWRVAGTNTGELFF.

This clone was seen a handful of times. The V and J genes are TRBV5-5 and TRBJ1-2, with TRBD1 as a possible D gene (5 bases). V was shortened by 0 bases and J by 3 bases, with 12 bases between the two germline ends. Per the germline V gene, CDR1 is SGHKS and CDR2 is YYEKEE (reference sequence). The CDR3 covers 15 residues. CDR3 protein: CASSLAGGEDYGYTF. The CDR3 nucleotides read TGTGCCAGCAGCTTGGCGGGAGGGGAGGACTATGGCTACACCTTC. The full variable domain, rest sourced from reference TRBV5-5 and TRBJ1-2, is DAGVTQSPTHLIKTRGQQVTLRCSPISGHKSVSWYQQVLGQGPQFIFQYYEKEERGRGNFPDRFSARQFPNYSSELNVNALLLGDSALYLCASSLAGGEDYGYTFGSGTRLTVV.

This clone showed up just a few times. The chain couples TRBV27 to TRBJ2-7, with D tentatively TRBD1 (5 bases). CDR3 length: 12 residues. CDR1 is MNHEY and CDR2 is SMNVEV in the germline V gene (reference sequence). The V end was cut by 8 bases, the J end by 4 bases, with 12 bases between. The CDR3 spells CASGTQGYEQYF. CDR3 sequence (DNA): TGTGCCAGCGGAACCCAGGGTTACGAGCAGTACTTC.

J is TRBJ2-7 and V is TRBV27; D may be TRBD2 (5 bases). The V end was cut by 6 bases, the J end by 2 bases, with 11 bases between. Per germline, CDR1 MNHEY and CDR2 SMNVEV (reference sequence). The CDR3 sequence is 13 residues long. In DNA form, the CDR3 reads TGTGCCAGCAGCCGCGAGGGAGCCTACGAGCAGTACTTC. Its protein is CASSREGAYEQYF.

This CDR3 is CASSLLVTLSTDTQYF. The CDR3 bases are TGTGCCAGCAGCTTGTTAGTGACTCTCAGCACAGATACGCAGTATTTT. This chain uses TRBV5-4 with TRBJ2-3; D is unclear. The CDR3 contains 16 residues. The germline CDR1 and CDR2 sequences are SGHNT and YYREEE (reference sequence). V was shortened by 1 base and J by 0 bases, with 12 bases between the two germline ends. Variable domain in full (rest from reference TRBV5-4 and TRBJ2-3): ETGVTQSPTHLIKTRGQQVTLRCSSQSGHNTVSWYQQALGQGPQFIFQYYREEENGRGNFPPRFSGLQFPNYSSELNVNALELDDSALYLCASSLLVTLSTDTQYFGPGTRLTVL.

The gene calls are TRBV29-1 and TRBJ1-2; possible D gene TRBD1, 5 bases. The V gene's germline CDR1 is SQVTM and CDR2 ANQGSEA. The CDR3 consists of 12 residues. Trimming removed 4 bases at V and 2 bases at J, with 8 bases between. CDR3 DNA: TGCAGCGTTGCAAGGGGAAACTATGGCTACACCTTC. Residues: CSVARGNYGYTF.

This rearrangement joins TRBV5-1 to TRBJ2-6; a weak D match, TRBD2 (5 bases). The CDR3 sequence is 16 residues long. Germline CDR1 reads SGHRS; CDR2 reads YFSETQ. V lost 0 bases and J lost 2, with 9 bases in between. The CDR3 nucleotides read TGCGCCAGCAGCTTGGCCGGAGGAGCTGGGGCCAACGTCCTGACTTTC. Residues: CASSLAGGAGANVLTF.

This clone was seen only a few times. CDR3 nucleotide sequence: TGTGCCAGCAGCCCGGACAGGGCCGGGCAGCCCCAGCATTTT. This gives the protein CASSPDRAGQPQHF. V is TRBV2 and J is TRBJ1-5, with 8 positions matching TRBD1. This CDR3 is built from 14 residues. Germline V lookup: CDR1 SNHLY, CDR2 FYNNEI. Germline trimming cut 6 bases from V and 7 bases from J; bases unmatched to any gene: 8.

CDR3 nucleotide sequence: TGTGCCACCCGGCGCCCTAGCGGGTTCAATGAGCAGTTCTTC. Encoded protein: CATRRPSGFNEQFF. This sequence joins TRBV27 and TRBJ2-1; 8 bases align to TRBD2. The junction had 11 bases not matched to a gene; V was cut back by 10 bases and J by 6 bases. The CDR3 is 14 residues long. From germline, CDR1 is MNHEY and CDR2 SMNVEV (reference sequence).

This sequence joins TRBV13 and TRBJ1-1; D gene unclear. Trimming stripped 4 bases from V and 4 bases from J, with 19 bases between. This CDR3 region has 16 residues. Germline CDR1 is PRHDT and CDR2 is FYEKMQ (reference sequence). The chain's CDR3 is CASSYDLRGGRTEAFF. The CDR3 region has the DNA TGTGCCAGCAGCTATGACTTACGGGGTGGACGCACTGAAGCTTTCTTT.

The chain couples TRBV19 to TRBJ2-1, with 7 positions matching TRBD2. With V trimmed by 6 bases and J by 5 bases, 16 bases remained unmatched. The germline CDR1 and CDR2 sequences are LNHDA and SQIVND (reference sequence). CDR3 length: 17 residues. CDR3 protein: CASSMFGGRPPHNEQFF. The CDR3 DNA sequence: TGTGCCAGTAGCATGTTTGGCGGGAGACCCCCCCACAATGAGCAGTTCTTC.

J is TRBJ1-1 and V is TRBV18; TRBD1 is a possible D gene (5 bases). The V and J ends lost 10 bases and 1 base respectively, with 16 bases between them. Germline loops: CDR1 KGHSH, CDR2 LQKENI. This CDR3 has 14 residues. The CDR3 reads CATPPAGQNTEAFF. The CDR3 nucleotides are TGTGCCACTCCGCCCGCAGGGCAGAACACTGAAGCTTTCTTT.

The CDR3 loop reads CASSLFAEETQYF. The DNA for the CDR3 is TGTGCCAGCAGTTTATTTGCGGAAGAGACCCAGTACTTC. The chain recombines TRBV27 with TRBJ2-5; D not certain. The germline CDR1 and CDR2 sequences are MNHEY and SMNVEV (reference sequence). Trimming stripped 1 base from V and 3 bases from J, with 6 bases between. The CDR3 length is 13 residues.

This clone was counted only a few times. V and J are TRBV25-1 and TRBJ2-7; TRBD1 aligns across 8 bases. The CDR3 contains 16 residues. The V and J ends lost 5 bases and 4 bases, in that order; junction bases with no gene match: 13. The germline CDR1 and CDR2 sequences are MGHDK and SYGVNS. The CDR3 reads CASSPRRQGMLYEQYF. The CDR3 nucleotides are TGTGCCAGCAGTCCACGAAGACAGGGGATGTTATACGAGCAGTACTTC.

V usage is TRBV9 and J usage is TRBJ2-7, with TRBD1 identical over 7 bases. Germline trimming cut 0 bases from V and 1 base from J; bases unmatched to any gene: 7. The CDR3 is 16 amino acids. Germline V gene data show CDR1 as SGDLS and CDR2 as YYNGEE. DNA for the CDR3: TGTGCCAGCAGCGTAGAACAGGACAGGAAATCCTACGAGCAGTACTTC. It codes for CASSVEQDRKSYEQYF.

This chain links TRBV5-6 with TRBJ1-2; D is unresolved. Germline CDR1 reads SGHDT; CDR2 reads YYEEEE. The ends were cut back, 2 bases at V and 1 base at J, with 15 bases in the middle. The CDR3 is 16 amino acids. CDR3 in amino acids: CASSFRPPQVNYGYTF. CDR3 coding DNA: TGTGCCAGCAGCTTTAGGCCCCCCCAGGTTAACTATGGCTACACCTTC.